The source of this T cell receptor beta chain is a study of human T cells and chemical hapten exposure. About the study: Diagnoses of alopecia areata, totalis or universalis occurred in mostly female patients.

As for time point: patch test 3, about 24 weeks after DPC sensitization. Indicated treatment: therapeutic diphenylcyclopropenone sensitization with weekly scalp DPC. Alopecia patients, 18 to 70 years old and DPC-suitable, served as donors. It was unfractionated whole blood from which total RNA was extracted. Trimming removed 1 base from V and 3 bases from J, with 13 bases in between. The V gene's germline CDR1 is DFQATT and CDR2 SNEGSKA (reference sequence). The CDR3 is 15 residues long. TCRdb fed the RACE reads into MiXCR, producing one record per CDR3 protein. The sample has about 97,000 distinct CDR3 sequences, less than 35% seen once; the top ten hold 9% to 12%.

This TCR was recovered from a man in his forties or fifties with alopecia areata. Some clones in this sample may be carry-over from other donors' samples. The chain joins TRBV20-1 to TRBJ1-5; weak D call: TRBD1 (6 bases). The input for sequencing was whole blood, taken in connection with sensitization to the hapten diphenylcyclopropenone (DPC). Here the CDR3 DNA reads TGCAGTGCTAGAGCCAGACAGGAGAACAATCAGCCCCAGCATTTT. This sequence encodes CSARARQENNQPQHF.